Presented here are 15 T cell receptor beta chains from one specimen sequenced in a study of T cells in Graves' hyperthyroidism and ophthalmopathy. Amplified TCR beta CDR3 regions came from RNA transcripts. First-round RT-PCR targeting the TCR CDR3 was performed with the HTBI primer set. TCRdb reprocessed the multiplex PCR reads with MiXCR, giving one entry per CDR3 protein. The sample includes 700,000 to 950,000 distinct CDR3 sequences, over 35% of them seen just once. Sample: blood. The receptors come from a woman aged 40 to 55 with Graves' hyperthyroidism.

The chain links TRBV6-5 to TRBJ1-4; a weak D match, TRBD1 (5 bases). V lost 3 bases and J lost 6, with 14 bases in between. Germline V lookup: CDR1 MNHEY, CDR2 SVGAGI. The CDR3 is 15 amino acids. The CDR3 is CASSYAPTGDEKLFF. CDR3 in DNA: TGTGCCAGCAGTTATGCTCCCACGGGGGATGAAAAACTGTTTTTT.

Only a few counts were recorded for this clonotype. The chain employs TRBV20-1 and TRBJ2-5, with 8 bases fitting TRBD2. The CDR3 contains 18 residues. The V segment lost 3 bases and the J segment 3 bases; nucleotides outside the gene matches: 18. Germline CDR1 DFQATT, CDR2 SNEGSKA (reference sequence). In DNA, the CDR3 is TGCAGTGCTAGGGTCGGACACGGGGGGGTAGCGGGGAAAGAGACCCAGTACTTC. It specifies CSARVGHGGVAGKETQYF.

This clonotype has ten or more counts. The rearrangement links TRBV20-1 to TRBJ1-2; D remains ambiguous. Germline loops: CDR1 DFQATT, CDR2 SNEGSKA (reference sequence). The V gene lost 6 bases and the J gene lost 5 bases, with 16 bases spanning the gap. CDR3 length: 13 residues. CDR3 sequence (DNA): TGCAGTGCGCCGGATCGGATGTCGTATGGCTACACCTTC. Residues: CSAPDRMSYGYTF.

This clonotype was seen ten or more times. This chain connects TRBV12-3 or TRBV12-4 to TRBJ2-7; TRBD1 agrees at 7 bases. V shed 5 bases and J 2 bases; nucleotides not matched to a gene: 9. This CDR3 is built from 15 residues. The CDR3 here is CASSHLRDSTYEQYF. The CDR3 DNA reads TGTGCCAGCAGTCACCTCCGGGACAGCACCTACGAGCAGTACTTC.

In this sample, this clonotype turned up many times. V is TRBV19 and J is TRBJ1-6; a weak D match, TRBD1 (5 bases). V lost 6 bases, J lost 9 bases, and 12 bases lay in between. The V gene's germline CDR1 is LNHDA and CDR2 SQIVND (reference sequence). The CDR3 length is 13 residues. DNA of the CDR3: TGTGCCAGTAGGCGAGGGGATGGTTCACCCCTCCACTTT. Translation gives CASRRGDGSPLHF. The full variable domain, with the rest looked up from reference TRBV19 and TRBJ1-6, is DGGITQSPKYLFRKEGQNVTLSCEQNLNHDAMYWYRQDPGQGLRLIYYSQIVNDFQKGDIAEGYSVSREKKESFPLTVTSAQKNPTAFYLCASRRGDGSPLHFGNGTRLTVT.

About this clonotype: Since a much larger clone is just one base distant, this may be a read error. The V call is TRBV9, the J call TRBJ2-6; D possibly corresponds to TRBD1 (6 bases). Germline CDR1 is SGDLS and CDR2 is YYNGEE. CDR3 length: 15 residues. The DNA for the CDR3 is TGTGCCAGCAGCGGGTTATCTCTGGGGGCCAACGTCCCGACTTTC. Translating it yields CASSGLSLGANVPTF. The full variable domain, rest sourced from reference TRBV9 and TRBJ2-6, is DSGVTQTPKHLITATGQRVTLRCSPRSGDLSVYWYQQSLDQGLQFLIQYYNGEERAKGNILERFSAQQFPDLHSELNLSSLELGDSALYFCASSGLSLGANVPTFGAGSRLTVL.

A remark on this clonotype: A read error may explain this, as a much larger clone is one base away. The chain employs TRBV20-1 and TRBJ1-1, with TRBD1 as a possible D gene (5 bases). The CDR3 runs 13 residues. V was cut by 6 bases and J by 6 bases, with 17 bases left in between. Germline CDR1 is DFQATT and CDR2 is SNEGSKA (reference sequence). The CDR3 region has the DNA TGCAGTGCCCCGGGGGTACCGATGGCTGAAGCTTTCTTT. This encodes CSAPGVPMAEAFF.

This clonotype turned up a few times. The genes are TRBV10-3 and TRBJ2-6; D gene unclear. V dropped 8 bases and J dropped 4 bases, with 12 bases sitting between them. This CDR3 contains 14 residues. CDR1 is ENHRY, CDR2 SYGVKD, per germline. The chain's CDR3 is CAILGRPGANVLTF. The DNA for the CDR3 is TGTGCCATCCTGGGCCGCCCAGGGGCCAACGTCCTGACTTTC.

V is TRBV12-3 or TRBV12-4 and J is TRBJ2-7; a weak D match, TRBD2 (6 bases). Trimming left V 7 bases short and J 4 bases short, with 14 bases between. The length of the CDR3 is 13 residues. The CDR3 bases are TGTGCCAGCATGGAGGGCTCCTTTTACGAGCAGTACTTC. It is translated as CASMEGSFYEQYF.

There are many counts of this clonotype. The V and J genes are TRBV10-2 and TRBJ1-2; no definite D call. In germline, CDR1 is WSHSY, CDR2 SAAADI. Trimming removed 3 bases from V and 4 bases from J, with 9 bases in between. The CDR3 loop spans 13 amino acids. CDR3 nucleotide sequence: TGCGCCAGCAGTGATTCGCCTCTCTATGGCTACACCTTC. Amino acid sequence: CASSDSPLYGYTF.

This clonotype was seen only once. V and J are TRBV2 and TRBJ1-4; TRBD1 might be the D (5 bases). Trimming took off 9 bases at V and 5 bases at J, with 22 bases between the two ends. This CDR3 is built from 16 residues. The germline CDR1 and CDR2 sequences are SNHLY and FYNNEI. CDR3 loop: CASASSLGAPNEKLFF. The CDR3 region has the DNA TGTGCCAGTGCCAGCAGCTTAGGGGCGCCGAATGAAAAACTGTTTTTT.

V gene TRBV7-6 combines with J gene TRBJ2-2, with a tentative D call TRBD1 (5 bases). There are 16 residues in the CDR3. CDR1 is SGHVS and CDR2 is FNYEAQ in the germline V gene. Trimming shortened V by 0 bases and J by 0 bases, and 8 bases separated the two germline ends. CDR3: CASSLAGRANTGELFF. In DNA form, the CDR3 reads TGTGCCAGCAGCTTAGCCGGCAGGGCGAACACCGGGGAGCTGTTTTTT.

V and J are TRBV6-4 and TRBJ1-1; 10 bases match TRBD1. J lost 3 bases, V lost 6 bases, and 10 bases had no gene match. The CDR3 is made up of 16 amino acids. The V gene's germline CDR1 is MRHNA and CDR2 SNTAGT. The CDR3 protein is CASSLRDRGDHTEAFF. The CDR3 DNA reads TGTGCCAGCAGCTTAAGGGACAGGGGCGATCACACTGAAGCTTTCTTT.

This clonotype was seen ten or more times. The V gene is TRBV9, the J gene TRBJ1-6; D gene uncertain. Germline CDR1 reads SGDLS; CDR2 reads YYNGEE. The CDR3 sequence is 15 residues long. Trimming cost V 0 bases and J 10 bases, with 14 bases left between them. The CDR3 sequence: CASSVEGSLGSPLHF. CDR3 nucleotide sequence: TGTGCCAGCAGCGTAGAGGGCAGCTTAGGCTCACCCCTCCACTTT.

This clonotype turned up a few times. DNA of the CDR3: TGCGCCAGCAGCTTGTGGCCGGGGGATCCGGGCTACACCTTC. Translating it yields CASSLWPGDPGYTF. The rearrangement links TRBV5-1 to TRBJ1-2, with a tentative D call TRBD1 (5 bases). The V and J ends lost 1 base and 8 bases respectively, with 15 bases between them. Looked up from germline, CDR1 is SGHRS and CDR2 is YFSETQ. The CDR3 sequence is 14 residues long.